This TCR beta chain was retrieved from a study of human T cells and chemical hapten exposure. This clonotype was seen more than once but under ten times. CDR1 is LGHDT and CDR2 is YNNKEL in the germline V gene (reference sequence). J was trimmed by 6 bases and V by 0 bases; bases with no gene match: 8. The CDR3 sequence is 16 residues long. MiXCR, applied by TCRdb to the RACE reads, yields one record per CDR3 protein. Seen here are roughly 190,000 distinct CDR3 sequences, 20% to 25% observed once, and the top ten hold approximately 6.7%. Described time point: patch test 1, 2 weeks after DPC sensitization. Treatment noted: therapeutic diphenylcyclopropenone sensitization with weekly scalp DPC.

The input for sequencing was whole blood, taken in connection with sensitization to the hapten diphenylcyclopropenone (DPC). The gene calls are TRBV3-1 and TRBJ2-7, with TRBD1 matching over 10 bases. This receptor was identified in a woman aged 45 to 65 with alopecia areata. Some clones in this sample may be carry-over from other donors' samples. The CDR3 loop reads CASSQEIGTGAGEQYF. The CDR3 DNA is TGTGCCAGCAGCCAAGAAATTGGGACAGGGGCTGGCGAGCAGTACTTC.